The 12 T cell receptor beta chains listed next were all sequenced from one sample in a study of OX40 agonist ivuxolimab in advanced cancers. Clones were sequenced by immunoSEQ multiplex PCR, and TCRdb holds only the in-frame ones, with some missing. The top ten clones hold around a fifth of a sample with around 58,000 clones, approximately 94% of them seen once. The sample here was CD4+ or CD8+ T cells sorted from blood, taken in a trial of the OX40 agonist ivuxolimab. Receptors were obtained from an adult with an advanced solid tumor such as melanoma, head and neck, liver or kidney cancer.

The chain has TRBV10-1 and TRBJ1-5; D is uncertain. The ends were cut back, 6 bases at V and 0 bases at J, with 12 bases in the middle. Germline V gene sequence: CDR1 WNHNN, CDR2 SYGVQD (reference sequence). There are 15 residues in the CDR3. The CDR3 loop is CASRRRELSNQPQHF. Written as DNA, the CDR3 is TGCGCCAGCAGACGGAGGGAACTTAGCAATCAGCCCCAGCATTTT.

In this sample, this clone turned up once. This chain joins TRBV7-8 and TRBJ2-4; D might be TRBD1 (6 bases). The CDR3 extends over 16 amino acids. The germline gives CDR1 SGHVS, CDR2 FQNEAQ. V was trimmed by 4 bases and J by 0 bases, leaving 13 bases between them. In nucleotides, the CDR3 is TGTGCCAGCAGCTCCCGCCCGACAGGAGCCAAAAACATTCAGTACTTC. It yields the protein CASSSRPTGAKNIQYF.

The chain couples TRBV4-3 to TRBJ2-1, with D possibly TRBD2 on 6 matching bases. CDR3 length equals 15 residues. V was shortened by 5 bases and J by 1 base, with 12 bases between the two germline ends. Germline V lookup: CDR1 LGHNA, CDR2 YSLEER. DNA for the CDR3: TGCGCCAGCAGCGCGGGACTGGGATCCTACAATGAGCAGTTCTTC. Translation: CASSAGLGSYNEQFF.

The rearrangement uses TRBV12-5 and TRBJ2-1; tentative D call: TRBD2 (5 bases). Germline V gene lookup returns CDR1 LGHNT and CDR2 FRNRAP. The CDR3 is 13 residues long. Trimming pared 3 bases from V and 7 bases from J, leaving 10 bases between. The CDR3 reads CASGLSLGNEQFF. The CDR3 DNA reads TGTGCTAGTGGTTTATCACTAGGTAATGAGCAGTTCTTC. The whole variable domain, filled in from reference TRBV12-5 and TRBJ2-1, reads DARVTQTPRHKVTEMGQEVTMRCQPILGHNTVFWYRQTMMQGLELLAYFRNRAPLDDSGMPKDRFSAEMPDATLATLKIQPSEPRDSAVYFCASGLSLGNEQFFGPGTRLTVL.

The gene calls are TRBV10-3 and TRBJ2-7, with D possibly being TRBD1 (5 bases). This CDR3 has 14 amino acids. The V and J ends lost 4 bases and 3 bases respectively, with 13 bases between them. The V gene's germline CDR1 is ENHRY and CDR2 SYGVKD. The CDR3 DNA reads as TGTGCCATCAGTGGCTCTGGCAGGGACTACGAGCAGTACTTC. Its translation: CAISGSGRDYEQYF.

This clone was detected once. The V gene is TRBV5-6, the J gene TRBJ2-1; D may correspond to TRBD1 or TRBD2 (5 bases each). V dropped 2 bases and J dropped 8 bases, with 14 bases sitting between them. This CDR3 region has 14 residues. CDR1 is SGHDT, CDR2 YYEEEE, per germline. CDR3 residues: CASSLGWGSDEQFF. The DNA for the CDR3 is TGTGCCAGCAGCTTAGGGTGGGGGAGCGATGAGCAGTTCTTC.

The V gene is TRBV29-1, the J gene TRBJ2-7, with 10 nucleotides matching TRBD2. The CDR3 totals 15 residues. The V gene end was trimmed by 1 base and the J gene end by 3 bases; junction bases not matched to a gene: 6. In germline, CDR1 is SQVTM, CDR2 ANQGSEA. The CDR3 nucleotides read TGCAGCGTTGAAGCCGGGACTAGCGTCTACTACGAGCAGTACTTC. Encoded protein: CSVEAGTSVYYEQYF.

The chain has TRBV9 and TRBJ1-4; D perhaps matches TRBD1 (6 bases). This CDR3 contains 15 residues. Germline V gives CDR1 SGDLS, CDR2 YYNGEE. V lost 0 bases and J 0 bases, leaving 6 bases between the germline ends. This chain's CDR3 is CASSVEGATNEKLFF. DNA for the CDR3: TGTGCCAGCAGCGTAGAGGGGGCAACTAATGAAAAACTGTTTTTT.

The chain couples TRBV7-3 to TRBJ2-5, with 10 bases that match TRBD2. With 3 bases clipped from V and 3 bases from J, the junction kept 7 bases outside the gene matches. Germline CDR1 is SGHTA and CDR2 is FQGTGA. The CDR3 has 16 amino acids. CDR3 protein: CASSLGAGLAEETQYF. In DNA form, the CDR3 reads TGTGCCAGCAGCTTGGGAGCCGGACTAGCGGAAGAGACCCAGTACTTC.

The rearrangement links TRBV10-3 to TRBJ2-7, with 7 bases matching TRBD2. The CDR3 runs 14 residues. From germline, CDR1 is ENHRY and CDR2 SYGVKD. J lost 2 bases, V lost 1 base, and 2 bases had no gene match. As DNA, the CDR3 is TGTGCCATCAGTGAGTGGGAGGGGACCTACGAGCAGTACTTC. This encodes CAISEWEGTYEQYF.

The gene calls are TRBV6-1 and TRBJ1-3; D gene ambiguous. The germline gives CDR1 MNHNS, CDR2 SASEGT. This CDR3 spans 14 amino acids. V dropped 2 bases and J dropped 4 bases, with 9 bases sitting between them. CDR3 sequence: CASSEFALGNTIYF. The CDR3 coding sequence is TGTGCCAGCAGTGAATTTGCCCTAGGAAACACCATATATTTT.

The chain combines TRBV4-3 with TRBJ2-7, with D possibly TRBD2 on 6 matching bases. Per the germline V gene, CDR1 is LGHNA and CDR2 is YSLEER. This CDR3 has 16 amino acids. Deletions cut 4 bases from V and 5 bases from J, with 21 bases between. The CDR3, as DNA: TGCGCCAGCAGCCCGGGATTCGGGAGAGTGAGGAACGAGCAGTACTTC. It translates to CASSPGFGRVRNEQYF.